This TCR beta chain was retrieved from a study of a mutant IDH1 vaccine in newly diagnosed glioma. Concerning this clone: Its matching antigen is unknown.

General observations from the study: Across multiple MHC alleles, 93.3% of patients had vaccine-induced responses.

V lost 4 bases and J 2 bases, leaving 11 bases between the germline ends. There are 14 residues in the CDR3. Germline V gene sequence: CDR1 MNHEY, CDR2 SVGAGI. The time point: week 35, safety follow-up. Vaccine doses each comprised 300 ug of mutant IDH1 20-mer peptide, with topical imiquimod. Profiling relied on immunoSEQ multiplex PCR, and the TCRdb table lists in-frame clones only, not all of them. The sample consists of about 33,000 clones, about four fifths of them appearing once. The receptor comes from a woman in her late teens or twenties with glioma. The sequencing here drew on PBMCs, taken from a glioma patient whose treatment included an IDH1 peptide vaccine. The chain combines TRBV6-5 with TRBJ1-2, with D possibly TRBD1 on 6 matching bases. CDR3 DNA sequence: TGTGCCAGCAGTTCGTTCACAGGGAACTATGGCTACACCTTC. Its protein product is CASSSFTGNYGYTF.